A selection of T cell receptor beta chains follows, all from one sample in a study of brain metastases from non-small cell lung cancer. Clones were sequenced by immunoSEQ multiplex PCR, and TCRdb holds only the in-frame ones, with some missing. The profile shows fewer than 2,500 clones, approximately 81% of them singletons. Material: primary lung tumor tissue. The receptor source for this set is a donor at least 40 years old with non-small cell lung cancer. Both conserved end residues are part of each CDR3. The D gene is left open where the match is weak.

D gene | J gene | V gene | CDR3 protein | CDR3 DNA
. | TRBJ1-2 | TRBV6-6 | CASSRDPGEGYTF | TGTGCCAGCAGCCGGGACCCTGGAGAAGGCTACACCTTC
TRBD1 | TRBJ1-1 | TRBV6-5 | CTSYPGQMNTEAFF | TGTACCAGCTACCCGGGACAGATGAACACTGAAGCTTTCTTT
. | TRBJ1-5 | TRBV6-2/TRBV6-3 | CASSYGQGFRQPQHF | TGTGCCAGCAGTTACGGGCAGGGTTTTCGTCAGCCCCAGCATTTT
. | TRBJ2-3 | TRBV18 | CASSPEGNGGTDTQYF | TGTGCCAGCTCACCCGAGGGAAATGGGGGCACAGATACGCAGTATTTT
. | TRBJ2-6 | TRBV7-3 | CASSLSRSAGANVLTF | TGTGCCAGCAGCTTATCTCGCAGCGCTGGGGCCAACGTCCTGACTTTC
. | TRBJ2-2 | TRBV7-7 | CASSPASGLNTGELFF | TGTGCTAGCAGCCCGGCCTCAGGCCTGAACACCGGGGAGCTGTTTTTT
. | TRBJ2-7 | TRBV12-5 | CASAQRGFYEQYF | TGTGCTAGTGCACAGAGAGGTTTCTACGAGCAGTACTTC
. | TRBJ2-5 | TRBV28 | CASSSRDPGLPAETQYF | TGTGCCAGCAGTTCGAGGGACCCGGGACTCCCCGCGGAGACCCAGTACTTC
. | TRBJ2-2 | TRBV5-4 | CASSFENTGELFF | TGTGCCAGCAGCTTTGAGAACACCGGGGAGCTGTTTTTT
. | TRBJ1-2 | TRBV7-8 | CASSLDRAGGGYTF | TGTGCCAGCAGCTTAGACAGGGCAGGAGGAGGCTACACCTTC
. | TRBJ2-1 | TRBV3-1/TRBV3-2 | CASSRGAQGMKQFF | TGTGCCAGCAGCCGAGGGGCTCAGGGAATGAAGCAGTTCTTC
TRBD1 | TRBJ2-1 | TRBV5-6 | CASSLPTGVSGQFF | TGTGCCAGCAGCTTGCCGACAGGGGTGTCCGGGCAGTTCTTC
. | TRBJ1-1 | TRBV19 | CASSPTGFGAEAFF | TGTGCCAGTAGTCCCACAGGATTCGGCGCTGAAGCTTTCTTT